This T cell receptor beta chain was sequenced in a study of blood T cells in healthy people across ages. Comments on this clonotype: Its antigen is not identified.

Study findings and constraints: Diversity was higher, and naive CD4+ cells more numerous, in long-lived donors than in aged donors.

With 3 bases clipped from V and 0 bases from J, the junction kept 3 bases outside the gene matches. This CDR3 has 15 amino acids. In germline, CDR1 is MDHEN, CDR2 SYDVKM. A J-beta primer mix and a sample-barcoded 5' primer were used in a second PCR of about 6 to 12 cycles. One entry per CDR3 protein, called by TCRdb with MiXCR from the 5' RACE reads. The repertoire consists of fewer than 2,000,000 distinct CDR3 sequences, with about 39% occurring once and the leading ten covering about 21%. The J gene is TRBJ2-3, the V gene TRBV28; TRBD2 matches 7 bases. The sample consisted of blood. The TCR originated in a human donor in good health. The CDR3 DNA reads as TGTGCCAGCAGTTTTACAGCGGGAAGCACAGATACGCAGTATTTT. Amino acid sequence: CASSFTAGSTDTQYF.